These 9 T cell receptor beta chains share one sample of origin, sequenced in a study of shared T cell receptors in the human thymus. TCRdb's copy holds only in-frame clones and misses some; the assay was immunoSEQ multiplex PCR. The table lists about 730,000 clones, approximately 83% of them singletons. These data were likewise used in another study, on human thymus T cells.

Sequencing was carried out using thymocytes. The receptors come from a girl less than two years old with a congenital heart defect.

V gene TRBV10-3 combines with J gene TRBJ2-7, with TRBD1 as a possible D gene (5 bases). From germline, CDR1 is ENHRY and CDR2 SYGVKD. V was pared by 4 bases and J by 3 bases, with 10 bases between. This CDR3 has 13 residues. CDR3 loop: CAISVGQFYEQYF. CDR3 in DNA: TGTGCCATCAGTGTGGGGCAGTTCTACGAGCAGTACTTC.

The rearrangement links TRBV7-8 to TRBJ2-3; 10 bases are a match to TRBD2. V dropped 2 bases and J dropped 0; count of bases not matched to a gene: 14. This CDR3 is 20 amino acids long. Germline V gene sequence: CDR1 SGHVS, CDR2 FQNEAQ. The CDR3 DNA reads as TGTGCCAGCAGCTTATTAGACCCCCCTAGGACTAGCGGAAGCACAGATACGCAGTATTTT. Translated, it gives CASSLLDPPRTSGSTDTQYF.

The rearrangement joins TRBV10-3 to TRBJ2-7, with TRBD2 matching 9 bases. The V gene's germline CDR1 is ENHRY and CDR2 SYGVKD. Trimming at V came to 8 bases and at J to 6 bases, leaving 5 bases not matched to a gene. CDR3 length: 12 residues. The CDR3 reads CAIDSGGGEQYF. The CDR3 coding sequence is TGTGCCATCGATAGCGGGGGTGGCGAGCAGTACTTC.

The chain couples TRBV19 to TRBJ2-5, with unresolved D. Deletions cut 8 bases from V and 2 bases from J, with 12 bases between. The CDR3 totals 13 residues. The germline gives CDR1 LNHDA, CDR2 SQIVND (reference sequence). The CDR3 sequence: CASAGETQETQYF. CDR3 in DNA: TGTGCCAGTGCCGGCGAGACTCAAGAGACCCAGTACTTC.

The rearrangement links TRBV14 to TRBJ1-4; D is possibly TRBD1 (5 bases). Trimming stripped 2 bases from V and 4 bases from J, with 8 bases between. Per the germline V gene, CDR1 is SGHDN and CDR2 is FVKESK. The CDR3 extends over 14 amino acids. This CDR3 is CASSQRQFNEKLFF. CDR3 DNA sequence: TGTGCCAGCAGCCAACGACAGTTTAATGAAAAACTGTTTTTT.

The chain has TRBV7-2 and TRBJ1-1; 11 positions agree with TRBD1. The CDR3 sequence is 17 residues long. The V gene's germline CDR1 is SGHTA and CDR2 FQGNSA. V lost 10 bases to trimming and J lost 1 base; unmatched junction nucleotides: 14. The CDR3 protein is CAIPVEDRGRGNTEAFF. Here the CDR3 DNA reads TGTGCCATTCCCGTGGAGGACAGGGGGCGCGGGAACACTGAAGCTTTCTTT.

V and J are TRBV29-1 and TRBJ1-1; 9 nucleotides match TRBD1. The V gene end was trimmed by 8 bases and the J gene end by 4 bases; junction bases not matched to a gene: 14. This CDR3 spans 15 amino acids. Germline loops: CDR1 SQVTM, CDR2 ANQGSEA. CDR3 sequence: CSYITVDRGCTEAFF. DNA of the CDR3: TGCAGCTACATAACCGTGGACAGGGGTTGCACTGAAGCTTTCTTT. Variable domain in full (rest from reference TRBV29-1 and TRBJ1-1): SAVISQKPSRDICQRGTSLTIQCQVDSQVTMMFWYRQQPGQSLTLIATANQGSEATYESGFVIDKFPISRPNLTFSTLTVSNMSPEDSSIYLCSYITVDRGCTEAFFGQGTRLTVV.

The J gene is TRBJ2-2, the V gene TRBV5-4, with no clear D. V was shortened by 0 bases and J by 1 base, with 4 bases between the two germline ends. There are 14 residues in the CDR3. Germline V lookup: CDR1 SGHNT, CDR2 YYREEE (reference sequence). CDR3 nucleotides: TGTGCCAGCAGCTTGGCCAAGAACACCGGGGAGCTGTTTTTT. It specifies CASSLAKNTGELFF.

This chain connects TRBV4-1 to TRBJ2-2; TRBD2 matches 7 bases. Per germline, CDR1 MGHRA and CDR2 YSYEKL. The CDR3 has 19 amino acids. V shed 0 bases, J shed 2 bases, and the junction held 12 bases outside the gene matches. The CDR3 region is CASSQDCPTGGTNTGELFF. CDR3 sequence (DNA): TGCGCCAGCAGCCAAGATTGTCCCACCGGGGGGACCAACACCGGGGAGCTGTTTTTT.